The rows below give T cell receptor beta chains drawn from one sample of a study of T cell repertoires in cytomegalovirus infection. In TCRdb, the reads were re-called with MiXCR into one record per CDR3 protein. The data show approximately 730,000 distinct CDR3 sequences, about 29% seen once. No antigens are known for them. Here the sequenced sample was cultured CD8+ T cells from PBMCs, taken from culture after CMV antigen stimulation. Receptors originate from a human donor in good health (CMV status not recorded). Some clones in this sample may be carry-over from other donors' samples. Each CDR3 is given with its conserved first and last residue. A D gene is named only where the DNA matches it firmly. For some rows the clone size is stated as once, few or many, or as a class when expanded; others skip it.

TRBV7-9,NA,TRBJ1-1,NA,CASSFLVTEAFF,TGTGCCAGCAGCTTTCTAGTCACTGAAGCTTTCTTT
TRBV7-9,NA,TRBJ1-1,NA,CASAVGNTEAFF,TGTGCCAGCGCCGTTGGGAACACTGAAGCTTTCTTT
TRBV5-6,NA,TRBJ1-5,NA,CASSLGARPQHF,TGTGCCAGCAGCTTGGGGGCTAGGCCCCAGCATTTT
TRBV6-5,few,TRBJ2-2,NA,CASSYTPLGELFF,TGTGCCAGCAGTTACACTCCTTTAGGGGAGCTGTTTTTT
TRBV4-1,NA,TRBJ1-2,NA,CASSFWEADNYGYTF,TGCGCCAGCAGCTTTTGGGAGGCTGATAACTATGGCTACACCTTC
TRBV7-8,few,TRBJ2-3,NA,CASRGLRGGPPDTQYF,TGTGCCAGCAGGGGGTTGAGGGGGGGCCCCCCAGATACGCAGTATTTT
TRBV4-2,NA,TRBJ2-3,TRBD2,CASSRQTSGGPSTDTQYF,TGTGCCAGCAGCCGCCAGACTAGCGGGGGGCCTAGCACAGATACGCAGTATTTT
TRBV2,NA,TRBJ2-3,NA,CASSEPSADTQYF,TGTGCCAGCAGTGAACCTAGCGCAGATACGCAGTATTTT
TRBV4-2,NA,TRBJ2-3,NA,CASSLGDVWTDTQYF,TGTGCCAGCAGCCTGGGGGATGTTTGGACAGATACGCAGTATTTT
TRBV4-1,few,TRBJ2-3,NA,CASSQEEVTTDTQYF,TGCGCCAGCAGCCAAGAGGAGGTTACCACAGATACGCAGTATTTT
TRBV12-3/TRBV12-4,many,TRBJ1-1,NA,CASSFSRNTEAFF,TGTGCCAGCAGTTTCTCCCGGAACACTGAAGCTTTCTTT
TRBV7-6,NA,TRBJ1-2,NA,CASSTSMVDGDGYTF,TGTGCCAGCAGCACTAGCATGGTAGATGGGGATGGCTACACCTTC
TRBV7-9,many,TRBJ2-3,TRBD2,CASRGGLAESTDTQYF,TGTGCCAGCAGAGGAGGACTAGCGGAGAGCACAGATACGCAGTATTTT
TRBV7-9,once,TRBJ2-5,NA,CASSLSTDARGRTQYF,TGTGCCAGCAGCTTATCAACGGACGCCAGGGGACGGACCCAGTACTTC
TRBV27,NA,TRBJ2-5,NA,CASSFTPRVQETQYF,TGTGCCAGCAGTTTCACACCAAGGGTCCAAGAGACCCAGTACTTC
TRBV9,NA,TRBJ2-1,TRBD2,CASSGTERGVANEQFF,TGTGCCAGCAGCGGCACTGAGCGGGGGGTCGCCAATGAGCAGTTCTTC
TRBV7-9,few,TRBJ1-4,TRBD1,CASSSDRGGGWEKLFF,TGTGCCAGCAGCTCAGACAGGGGCGGTGGTTGGGAAAAACTGTTTTTT
TRBV27,NA,TRBJ1-2,TRBD1,CASSLEGAFYTF,TGTGCCAGCAGTTTAGAGGGGGCCTTCTACACCTTC
TRBV7-8,NA,TRBJ2-3,NA,CASSWEGDPGDTQYF,TGTGCCAGCAGCTGGGAAGGGGACCCCGGGGATACGCAGTATTTT
TRBV6-5,NA,TRBJ2-2,NA,CASSYSTMSDPPWAGELFF,TGTGCCAGCAGTTACTCTACGATGTCAGATCCTCCATGGGCCGGGGAGCTGTTTTTT
TRBV29-1,NA,TRBJ1-1,NA,CSVDEGRDTEAFF,TGCAGCGTTGACGAGGGCAGGGATACTGAAGCTTTCTTT
TRBV24-1,NA,TRBJ2-5,TRBD1,CATSDPSGTGGKDGETQYF,TGTGCCACCAGTGATCCTTCCGGGACAGGGGGCAAAGACGGAGAGACCCAGTACTTC
TRBV6-1,NA,TRBJ1-2,TRBD1,CASSLSGTGGLNHYGYTF,TGTGCCAGCAGTTTGTCTGGGACAGGGGGATTGAATCACTATGGCTACACCTTC
TRBV4-3,NA,TRBJ1-2,NA,CASSQDPGLFGGGYTF,TGCGCCAGCAGCCAAGATCCCGGACTATTCGGGGGAGGCTACACCTTC
TRBV25-1,NA,TRBJ1-5,NA,CASSEYSSNQPQHF,TGTGCCAGCAGTGAATATAGCAGCAATCAGCCCCAGCATTTT
TRBV7-9,few,TRBJ1-1,TRBD1,CASSEPGQVFRAFF,TGTGCCAGCAGCGAGCCGGGACAGGTGTTCCGAGCTTTCTTT
TRBV7-9,NA,TRBJ2-6,NA,CASSPRTAGSSGANVLTF,TGTGCCAGCAGCCCCAGGACAGCGGGGAGCTCTGGGGCCAACGTCCTGACTTTC
TRBV2,NA,TRBJ2-7,TRBD2,CAIPGLAAHEQYF,TGTGCCATCCCGGGACTAGCGGCCCACGAGCAGTACTTC
TRBV7-2,many,TRBJ2-5,TRBD1,CASSLRDSRTETQYF,TGTGCCAGCAGCCTCCGGGACAGCCGGACGGAGACCCAGTACTTC
TRBV9,NA,TRBJ1-2,NA,CASGGSANYGYTF,TGTGCCAGCGGGGGCTCAGCTAACTATGGCTACACCTTC
TRBV20-1,NA,TRBJ1-1,NA,CRGFGLDTEAFF,TGCAGAGGTTTCGGACTCGACACTGAAGCTTTCTTT
TRBV12-3/TRBV12-4,NA,TRBJ2-1,TRBD2,CASSLRGGAPYNEQFF,TGTGCCAGCAGTTTACGGGGAGGGGCACCCTACAATGAGCAGTTCTTC
TRBV2,few,TRBJ2-2,TRBD2,CASSEAGGTFYTGELFF,TGTGCCAGCAGTGAAGCCGGGGGGACTTTTTACACCGGGGAGCTGTTTTTT
TRBV7-2,few,TRBJ2-4,NA,CASSLGGEFLGDKNIQYF,TGTGCCAGCAGCTTAGGTGGAGAGTTCTTAGGGGACAAAAACATTCAGTACTTC
TRBV5-4,few,TRBJ1-4,NA,CASSLRREVGEKLFF,TGTGCCAGCAGCTTGCGAAGGGAGGTCGGTGAAAAACTGTTTTTT
TRBV12-3/TRBV12-4,NA,TRBJ1-1,NA,CASSLGVLAEAFF,TGTGCCAGCAGTTTGGGTGTTTTGGCTGAAGCTTTCTTT
TRBV19,NA,TRBJ1-2,NA,CASSIPGDLNYGYTF,TGTGCCAGTAGTATCCCCGGGGACCTCAACTATGGCTACACCTTC
TRBV7-9,few,TRBJ2-7,TRBD2,CASSAPGRGLHYEQYF,TGTGCCAGCAGCGCCCCCGGGCGGGGACTACACTACGAGCAGTACTTC